This TCR beta chain was recovered during a study of metastatic and nonmetastatic thyroid tumors. Overall study: It was across blood and tumor or nodule tissue from malignant and benign thyroid patients that repertoires were compared.

This clone was found many times. What it recognizes is unknown. There were no patients who had received any treatment before thyroid surgery. The V gene end was trimmed by 0 bases and the J gene end by 4 bases; junction bases not matched to a gene: 4. Germline V gene sequence: CDR1 SGDLS, CDR2 YYNGEE. This CDR3 has 15 residues. Study-wide findings and caveats: The study reportedly found significantly higher TCR beta diversity in malignant thyroid tumors than benign nodules, in blood and tumor.

Source study methods: Clinicopathological groups of papillary thyroid cancer showed CDR3 differences that were used to build a distant-metastasis classifier. TCRdb reanalyzed the PCR reads with MiXCR. The V and J calls here are based on TCRdb, not the publication. The table lists 15,000 or so clones, around a quarter of them singletons. Sequencing was done on a sample of tumor tissue. The origin of this receptor is a female donor with papillary thyroid cancer or a benign thyroid nodule (not recorded which). Some clones in this sample may be carry-over from other donors' samples. V is TRBV9 and J is TRBJ1-1; 9 positions agree with TRBD1. The CDR3 loop reads CASSVGDRVVTEAFF. CDR3 in DNA: TGTGCCAGCAGCGTAGGGGACAGGGTAGTCACTGAAGCTTTCTTT.